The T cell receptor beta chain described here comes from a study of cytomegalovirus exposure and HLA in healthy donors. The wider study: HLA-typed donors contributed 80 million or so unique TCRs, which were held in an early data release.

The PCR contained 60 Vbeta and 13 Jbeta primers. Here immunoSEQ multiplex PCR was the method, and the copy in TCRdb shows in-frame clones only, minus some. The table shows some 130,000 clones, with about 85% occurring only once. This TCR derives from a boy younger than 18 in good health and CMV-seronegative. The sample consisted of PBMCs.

The CDR3 coding sequence is TGTGCCAGCAGCCGACAGATGAACACTGAAGCTTTCTTT. This codes for CASSRQMNTEAFF. The chain has TRBV11-3 and TRBJ1-1, with D perhaps TRBD1 (5 bases). Looked up from germline, CDR1 is SGHNT and CDR2 is YENEEA. The CDR3 sequence is 13 residues long. V was shortened by 5 bases and J by 0 bases, with 7 bases between the two germline ends.